The 10 T cell receptor beta chains given below trace back to one sample, sequenced in a study of identical twins. Via MiXCR, TCRdb re-called the 5' RACE reads, giving one row per CDR3 protein. The sample has about 430,000 distinct CDR3 sequences, approximately 17% seen once; the top ten hold around 12%. Source material: naive T cells sorted from blood. Receptors originate from a man aged 50 to 59 in good health.

CDR3 in amino acids: CASSKRLGGSNEQFF. The CDR3, as DNA: TGTGCCAGCAGTAAAAGACTGGGCGGATCGAATGAGCAGTTCTTC. V and J are TRBV28 and TRBJ2-1; no firm D call. The CDR3 spans 15 residues. Germline V gene lookup returns CDR1 MDHEN and CDR2 SYDVKM. Trimming cost V 5 bases and J 7 bases, with 18 bases left between them. The complete variable domain, with remaining parts taken from reference TRBV28 and TRBJ2-1, reads DVKVTQSSRYLVKRTGEKVFLECVQDMDHENMFWYRQDPGLGLRLIYFSYDVKMKEKGDIPEGYSVSREKKERFSLILESASTNQTSMYLCASSKRLGGSNEQFFGPGTRLTVL.

The table lists this clonotype with a few counts. A junction end diverges from the germline sequence, so it may reflect a read error. J is TRBJ2-3 and V is TRBV28, with 8 bases identical to TRBD1. Germline values: CDR1 MDHEN, CDR2 SYDVKM. This CDR3 comprises 14 residues. This CDR3 is CASSLRAPRNRGVF. DNA for the CDR3: TGTGCCAGCAGTCTTCGGGCGCCTCGTAACAGGGGGGTGTTT.

J is TRBJ2-2 and V is TRBV7-2, with 7 bases identical to TRBD1. The CDR3 consists of 16 residues. Germline CDR1 is SGHTA and CDR2 is FQGNSA. V trimming: 6 bases; J trimming: 3 bases; junction bases outside the gene matches: 10. The CDR3 loop reads CASSTKFQGDTGELFF. CDR3 bases: TGTGCCAGCAGTACCAAATTTCAGGGGGACACCGGGGAGCTGTTTTTT.

This clonotype has a handful of counts. The chain uses TRBV24-1 and TRBJ2-2, with 8 bases identical to TRBD1. Looked up from germline, CDR1 is KGHDR and CDR2 is SFDVKD. V shed 5 bases and J 8 bases; nucleotides not matched to a gene: 9. The CDR3 runs 15 residues. This CDR3 is CATSGTRTGRGELFF. CDR3 nucleotides: TGTGCCACCAGTGGGACCCGGACAGGGCGAGGGGAGCTGTTTTTT.

This clonotype was seen many times. The chain couples TRBV9 to TRBJ1-1; 7 bases agree with TRBD1. J gave up 0 bases and V 0 bases, and 2 bases lay outside the gene matches. Germline V gene lookup returns CDR1 SGDLS and CDR2 YYNGEE. The CDR3 contains 15 residues. DNA for the CDR3: TGTGCCAGCAGCGTAGGACAGGGTTTGAACACTGAAGCTTTCTTT. This translates into CASSVGQGLNTEAFF.

This clonotype was recorded at least ten times. J is TRBJ2-5 and V is TRBV5-1; 8 bases agree with TRBD2. The CDR3 has 16 residues. V gave up 2 bases and J gave up 5 bases; unmatched junction bases: 11. CDR1 SGHRS and CDR2 YFSETQ come from the germline V gene. The CDR3 DNA follows: TGCGCCAGCAGCTTATGGGCTGGGACTAGTGGTGAGACCCAGTACTTC. This translates into CASSLWAGTSGETQYF.

This clonotype has more than one count but fewer than ten. The chain uses TRBV6-5 and TRBJ2-2; D is uncertain. V shed 5 bases and J shed 6 bases, with 16 bases lying between them. This CDR3 contains 15 residues. CDR1 is MNHEY and CDR2 is SVGAGI in the germline V gene. CDR3 residues: CASSLPGGRAGELFF. DNA of the CDR3: TGTGCCAGCAGTCTACCTGGCGGAAGGGCCGGGGAGCTGTTTTTT.

The chain uses TRBV29-1 and TRBJ2-7; D is possibly TRBD1 (5 bases). Trimming stripped 2 bases from V and 6 bases from J, with 11 bases between. Germline loops: CDR1 SQVTM, CDR2 ANQGSEA. This CDR3 region has 12 residues. The DNA of the CDR3 is TGCAGCGTTGAAAAAGGGGCTGGCGAGCAGTACTTC. It codes for CSVEKGAGEQYF.

In this sample, this clonotype turned up a few times. The chain joins TRBV6-2 or TRBV6-3 to TRBJ1-4; TRBD1 agrees at 10 bases. Germline V gene data show CDR1 as MNHEY and CDR2 as SVGEGT. V trimming: 9 bases; J trimming: 6 bases; junction bases outside the gene matches: 7. The CDR3 contains 14 residues. CDR3 sequence (DNA): TGTGCCAGTACCACCGGGACAGGGGATGAAAAACTGTTTTTT. As protein: CASTTGTGDEKLFF.

This chain joins TRBV27 and TRBJ2-1; 8 bases align to TRBD2. V lost 6 bases and J lost 6; bases outside the gene matches: 10. The CDR3 runs to 15 residues. The germline V gene encodes CDR1 MNHEY and CDR2 SMNVEV (reference sequence). The CDR3 is CASSLAGSESNEQFF. The CDR3 DNA follows: TGTGCCAGCAGCTTAGCGGGATCGGAAAGCAATGAGCAGTTCTTC.